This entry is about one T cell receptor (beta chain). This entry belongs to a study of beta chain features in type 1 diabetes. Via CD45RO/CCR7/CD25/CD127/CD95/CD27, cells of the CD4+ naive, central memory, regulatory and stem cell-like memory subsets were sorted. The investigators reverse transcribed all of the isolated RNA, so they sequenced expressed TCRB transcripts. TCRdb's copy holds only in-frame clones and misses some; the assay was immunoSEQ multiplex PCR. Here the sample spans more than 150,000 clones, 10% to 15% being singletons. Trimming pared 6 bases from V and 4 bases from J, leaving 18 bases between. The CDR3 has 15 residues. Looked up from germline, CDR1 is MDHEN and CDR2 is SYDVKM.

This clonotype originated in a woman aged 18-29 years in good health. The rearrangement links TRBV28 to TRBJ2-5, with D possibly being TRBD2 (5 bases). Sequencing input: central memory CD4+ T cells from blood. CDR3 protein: CASRKLALVGETQYF. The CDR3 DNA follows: TGTGCCAGCAGAAAGCTAGCATTGGTGGGAGAGACCCAGTACTTC.